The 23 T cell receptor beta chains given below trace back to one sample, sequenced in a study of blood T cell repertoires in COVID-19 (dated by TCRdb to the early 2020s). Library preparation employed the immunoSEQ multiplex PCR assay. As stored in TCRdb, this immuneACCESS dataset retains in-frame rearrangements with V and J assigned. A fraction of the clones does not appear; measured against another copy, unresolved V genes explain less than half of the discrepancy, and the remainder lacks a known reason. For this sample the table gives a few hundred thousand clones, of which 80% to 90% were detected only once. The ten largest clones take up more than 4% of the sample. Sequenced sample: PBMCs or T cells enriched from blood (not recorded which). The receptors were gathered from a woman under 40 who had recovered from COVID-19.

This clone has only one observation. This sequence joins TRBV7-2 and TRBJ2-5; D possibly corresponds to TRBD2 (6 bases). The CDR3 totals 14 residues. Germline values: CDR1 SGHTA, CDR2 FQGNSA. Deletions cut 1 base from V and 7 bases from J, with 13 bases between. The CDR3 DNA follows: TGTGCCAGCAGCTTAGAGACTAGTGGGGGGACCCAGTACTTC. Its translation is CASSLETSGGTQYF.

CDR3 in amino acids: CASSLALDRNSYEQYF. Here the CDR3 DNA reads TGTGCCAGCAGCTTGGCTTTGGACAGAAACTCCTACGAGCAGTACTTC. The V call is TRBV5-6, the J call TRBJ2-7, with D possibly matching TRBD1 (6 bases). CDR1 and CDR2 from the germline V gene are SGHDT and YYEEEE. The V end was cut by 0 bases, the J end by 0 bases, with 13 bases between. This CDR3 is 16 amino acids long.

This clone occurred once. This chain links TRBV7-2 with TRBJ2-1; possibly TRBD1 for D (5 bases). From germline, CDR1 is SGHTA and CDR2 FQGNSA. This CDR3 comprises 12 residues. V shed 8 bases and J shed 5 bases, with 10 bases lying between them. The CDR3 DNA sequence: TGTGCCAGCGGGGCAAGGAACAATGAGCAGTTCTTC. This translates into CASGARNNEQFF.

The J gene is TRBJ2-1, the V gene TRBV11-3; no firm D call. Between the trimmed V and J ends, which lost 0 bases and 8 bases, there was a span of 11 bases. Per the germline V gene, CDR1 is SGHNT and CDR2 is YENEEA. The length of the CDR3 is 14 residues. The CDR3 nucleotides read TGTGCCAGCAGCTTAGATGAGCAGCGCCATGAGCAGTTCTTC. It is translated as CASSLDEQRHEQFF.

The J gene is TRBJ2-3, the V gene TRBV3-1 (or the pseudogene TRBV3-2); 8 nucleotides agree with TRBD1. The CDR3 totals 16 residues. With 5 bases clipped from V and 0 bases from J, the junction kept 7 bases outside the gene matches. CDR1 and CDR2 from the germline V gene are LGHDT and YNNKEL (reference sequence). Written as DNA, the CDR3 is TGTGCCAGCAGCTTCCCCCAGGGGGCCAGCACAGATACGCAGTATTTT. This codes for CASSFPQGASTDTQYF.

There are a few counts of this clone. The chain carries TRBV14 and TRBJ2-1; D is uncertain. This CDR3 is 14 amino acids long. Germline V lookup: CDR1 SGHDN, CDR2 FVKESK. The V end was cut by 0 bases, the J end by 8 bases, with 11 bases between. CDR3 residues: CASSQEFFADEQFF. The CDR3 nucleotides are TGTGCCAGCAGCCAAGAATTTTTTGCGGATGAGCAGTTCTTC.

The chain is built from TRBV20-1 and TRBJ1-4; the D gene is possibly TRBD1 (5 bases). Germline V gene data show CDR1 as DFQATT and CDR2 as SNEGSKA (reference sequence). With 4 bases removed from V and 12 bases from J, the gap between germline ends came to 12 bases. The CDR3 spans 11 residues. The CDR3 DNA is TGCAGTGCTACCCCCGGGGGGGAACTGTTTTTT. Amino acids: CSATPGGELFF.

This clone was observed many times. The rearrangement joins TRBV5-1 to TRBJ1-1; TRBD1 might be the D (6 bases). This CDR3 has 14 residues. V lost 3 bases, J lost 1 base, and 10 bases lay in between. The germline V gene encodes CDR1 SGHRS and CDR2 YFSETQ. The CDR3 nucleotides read TGCGCCAGCAGCTCCTCGACAGGGAACACTGAAGCTTTCTTT. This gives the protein CASSSSTGNTEAFF.

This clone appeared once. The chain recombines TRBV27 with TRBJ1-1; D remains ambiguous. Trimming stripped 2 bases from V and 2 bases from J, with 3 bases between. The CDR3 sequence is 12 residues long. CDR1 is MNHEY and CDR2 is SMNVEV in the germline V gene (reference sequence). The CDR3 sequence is CASSLGNTEAFF. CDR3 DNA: TGTGCCAGCAGTTTAGGCAACACTGAAGCTTTCTTT.

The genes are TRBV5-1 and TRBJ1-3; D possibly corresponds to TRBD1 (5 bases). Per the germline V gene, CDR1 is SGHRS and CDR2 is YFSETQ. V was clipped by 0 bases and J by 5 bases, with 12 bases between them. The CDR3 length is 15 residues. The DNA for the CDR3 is TGCGCCAGCAGCTTGGAGGACATCTCGAGAAACACCATATATTTT. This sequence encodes CASSLEDISRNTIYF. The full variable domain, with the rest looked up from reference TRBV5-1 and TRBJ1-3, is KAGVTQTPRYLIKTRGQQVTLSCSPISGHRSVSWYQQTPGQGLQFLFEYFSETQRNKGNFPGRFSGRQFSNSRSEMNVSTLELGDSALYLCASSLEDISRNTIYFGEGSWLTVV.

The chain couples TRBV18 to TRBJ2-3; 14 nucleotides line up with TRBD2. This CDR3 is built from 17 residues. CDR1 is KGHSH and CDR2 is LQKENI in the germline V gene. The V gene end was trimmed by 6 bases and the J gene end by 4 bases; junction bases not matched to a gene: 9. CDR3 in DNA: TGTGCCAGCTCGCCGGGACTAGCGGGAGTGGGTGCAGATACGCAGTATTTT. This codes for CASSPGLAGVGADTQYF.

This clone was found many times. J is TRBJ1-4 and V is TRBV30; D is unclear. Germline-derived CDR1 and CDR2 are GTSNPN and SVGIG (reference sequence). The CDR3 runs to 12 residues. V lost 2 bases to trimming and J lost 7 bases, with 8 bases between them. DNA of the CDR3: TGTGCCTGGAGTTCCCCCCTTGAAAAACTGTTTTTT. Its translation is CAWSSPLEKLFF. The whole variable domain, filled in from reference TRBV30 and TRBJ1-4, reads SQTIHQWPATLVQPVGSPLSLECTVEGTSNPNLYWYRQAAGRGLQLLFYSVGIGQISSEVPQNLSASRPQDRQFILSSKKLLLSDSGFYLCAWSSPLEKLFFGSGTQLSVL.

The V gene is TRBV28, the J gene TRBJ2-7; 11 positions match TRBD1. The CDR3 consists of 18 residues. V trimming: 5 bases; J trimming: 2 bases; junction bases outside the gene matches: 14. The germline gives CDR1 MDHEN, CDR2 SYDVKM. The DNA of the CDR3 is TGTGCCAGCAGTCTTTGGGACAGGGGGGCAGTTAGGACCTACGAGCAGTACTTC. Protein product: CASSLWDRGAVRTYEQYF.

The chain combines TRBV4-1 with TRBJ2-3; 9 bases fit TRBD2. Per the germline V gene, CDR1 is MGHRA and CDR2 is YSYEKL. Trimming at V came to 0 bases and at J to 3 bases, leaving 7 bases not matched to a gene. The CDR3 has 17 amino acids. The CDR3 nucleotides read TGCGCCAGCAGCCAAGAATGGGCGGGAGGGTTAACAGATACGCAGTATTTT. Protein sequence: CASSQEWAGGLTDTQYF.

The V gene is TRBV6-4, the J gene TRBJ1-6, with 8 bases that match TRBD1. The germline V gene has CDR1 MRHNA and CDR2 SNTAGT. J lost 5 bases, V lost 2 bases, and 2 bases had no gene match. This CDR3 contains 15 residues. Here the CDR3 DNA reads TGTGCCAGCAGTGACGGGACAGGTCATAATTCACCCCTCCACTTT. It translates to CASSDGTGHNSPLHF.

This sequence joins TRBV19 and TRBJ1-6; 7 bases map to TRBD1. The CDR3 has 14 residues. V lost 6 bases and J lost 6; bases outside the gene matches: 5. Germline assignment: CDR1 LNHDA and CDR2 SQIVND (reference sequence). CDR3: CASSLGTANSPLHF. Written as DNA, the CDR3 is TGTGCCAGTAGCCTTGGGACAGCTAATTCACCCCTCCACTTT.

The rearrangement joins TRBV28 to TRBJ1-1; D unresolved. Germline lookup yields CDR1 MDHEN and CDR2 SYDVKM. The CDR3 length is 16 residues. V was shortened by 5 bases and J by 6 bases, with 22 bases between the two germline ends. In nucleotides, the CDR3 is TGTGCCAGCAGTGTACCCCTAGATAGGCCCACCCCTGAAGCTTTCTTT. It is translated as CASSVPLDRPTPEAFF.

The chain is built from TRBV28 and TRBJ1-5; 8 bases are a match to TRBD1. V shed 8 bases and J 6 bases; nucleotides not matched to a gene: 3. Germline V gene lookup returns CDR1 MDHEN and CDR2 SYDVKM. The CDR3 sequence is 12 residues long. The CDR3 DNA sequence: TGTGCCAGCCAGGGGGCCGGTCAGCCCCAGCATTTT. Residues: CASQGAGQPQHF.

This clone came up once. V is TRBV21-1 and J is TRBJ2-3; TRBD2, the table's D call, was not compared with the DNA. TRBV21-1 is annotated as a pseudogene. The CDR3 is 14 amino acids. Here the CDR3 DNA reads TGTGCCAGCAGCAGGGGACTACCCACAGATACGCAGTATTTT. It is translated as CASSRGLPTDTQYF.

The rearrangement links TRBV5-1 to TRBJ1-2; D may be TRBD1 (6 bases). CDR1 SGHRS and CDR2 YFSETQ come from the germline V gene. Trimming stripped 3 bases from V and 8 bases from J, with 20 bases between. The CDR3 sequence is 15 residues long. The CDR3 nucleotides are TGCGCCAGCAGCTCCCAACCCGGGACAACGCAAGGCTACACCTTC. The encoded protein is CASSSQPGTTQGYTF.

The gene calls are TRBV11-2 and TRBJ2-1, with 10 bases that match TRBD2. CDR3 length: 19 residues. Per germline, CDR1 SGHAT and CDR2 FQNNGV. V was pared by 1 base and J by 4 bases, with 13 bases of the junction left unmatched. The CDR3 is CASSLGSSGGIVPYNEQFF. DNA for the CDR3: TGTGCCAGCAGCTTAGGGAGTAGCGGGGGGATCGTCCCGTACAATGAGCAGTTCTTC. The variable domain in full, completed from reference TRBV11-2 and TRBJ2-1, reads EAGVAQSPRYKIIEKRQSVAFWCNPISGHATLYWYQQILGQGPKLLIQFQNNGVVDDSQLPKDRFSAERLKGVDSTLKIQPAKLEDSAVYLCASSLGSSGGIVPYNEQFFGPGTRLTVL.

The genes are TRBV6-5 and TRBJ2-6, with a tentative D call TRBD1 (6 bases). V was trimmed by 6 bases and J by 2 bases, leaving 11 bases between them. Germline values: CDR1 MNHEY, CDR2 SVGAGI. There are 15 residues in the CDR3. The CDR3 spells CASRKQGPGANVLTF. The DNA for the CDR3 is TGTGCCAGCAGGAAACAGGGACCTGGGGCCAACGTCCTGACTTTC.

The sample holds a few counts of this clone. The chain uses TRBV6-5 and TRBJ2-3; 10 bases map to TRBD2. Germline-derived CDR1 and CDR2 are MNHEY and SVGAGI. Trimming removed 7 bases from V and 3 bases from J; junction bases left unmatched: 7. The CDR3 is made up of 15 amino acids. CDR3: CASKTGTSETDTQYF. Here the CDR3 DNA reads TGTGCCAGCAAGACCGGGACTAGCGAAACAGATACGCAGTATTTT.